The 19 T cell receptor beta chains presented below share a single source sample, sequenced in a study of blood T cell repertoires in COVID-19. Data came from immunoSEQ multiplex PCR; TCRdb stores just in-frame clones and leaves some out. Of under 150,000 clones listed, around 81% are singletons. Input material: peripheral blood. The receptors were sampled from a human donor in a cohort sampled during active COVID-19.

This chain joins TRBV10-1 and TRBJ2-7; possibly TRBD2 for D (6 bases). Between the trimmed V and J ends, which lost 0 bases and 6 bases, there was a span of 18 bases. The CDR3 has 16 amino acids. In germline, CDR1 is WNHNN, CDR2 SYGVQD (reference sequence). The DNA of the CDR3 is TGCGCCAGCAGTGAGTCGATAGGGTGGCGGGGCTCCGAGCAGTACTTC. This gives the protein CASSESIGWRGSEQYF.

The gene calls are TRBV19 and TRBJ2-1; weak D call: TRBD2 (6 bases). Per germline, CDR1 LNHDA and CDR2 SQIVND (reference sequence). The CDR3 length is 13 residues. The CDR3 protein is CATTGTLPNEQFF. CDR3 DNA sequence: TGTGCAACGACCGGGACTCTTCCTAATGAGCAGTTCTTC. Full variable domain (missing parts from reference TRBV19 and TRBJ2-1): DGGITQSPKYLFRKEGQNVTLSCEQNLNHDAMYWYRQDPGQGLRLIYYSQIVNDFQKGDIAEGYSVSREKKESFPLTVTSAQKNPTAFYLCATTGTLPNEQFFGPGTRLTVL.

The V call is TRBV6-5, the J call TRBJ2-7, with a tentative D call TRBD2 (5 bases). The CDR3 covers 14 residues. V gave up 0 bases and J gave up 0 bases, with 6 bases separating them. Germline values: CDR1 MNHEY, CDR2 SVGAGI. The CDR3 sequence: CASSYSGVSYEQYF. CDR3 nucleotide sequence: TGTGCCAGCAGTTACTCGGGAGTCTCCTACGAGCAGTACTTC.

The chain uses TRBV2 and TRBJ2-5, with 7 bases that match TRBD2. This CDR3 is 16 amino acids long. Germline V gives CDR1 SNHLY, CDR2 FYNNEI. Trimming removed 4 bases from V and 0 bases from J; junction bases left unmatched: 8. Here the CDR3 reads CASSAPGRGYQETQYF. The CDR3 bases are TGTGCCAGCAGTGCCCCGGGGCGGGGGTACCAAGAGACCCAGTACTTC.

This clone was recorded only once. The chain joins TRBV2 to TRBJ2-5, with 7 positions matching TRBD2. The CDR3 has 13 residues. Germline V gene sequence: CDR1 SNHLY, CDR2 FYNNEI. The J segment lost 2 bases and the V segment lost 7 bases, leaving 4 bases of the junction unmatched. CDR3 region: CASKAGPQETQYF. The CDR3 DNA reads as TGTGCCAGCAAAGCGGGGCCACAAGAGACCCAGTACTTC. Looking up the rest from reference TRBV2 and TRBJ2-5 gives the full variable domain: EPEVTQTPSHQVTQMGQEVILRCVPISNHLYFYWYRQILGQKVEFLVSFYNNEISEKSEIFDDQFSVERPDGSNFTLKIRSTKLEDSAMYFCASKAGPQETQYFGPGTRLLVL.

This chain links TRBV20-1 with TRBJ2-7; TRBD2 might be the D (5 bases). The V gene's germline CDR1 is DFQATT and CDR2 SNEGSKA (reference sequence). The ends were cut back, 3 bases at V and 1 base at J, with 13 bases in the middle. This CDR3 region has 14 residues. CDR3 DNA: TGCAGTGCTAGTTTCGGGGTGCCATCCTACGAGCAGTACTTC. Its protein product is CSASFGVPSYEQYF.

This chain links TRBV6-5 with TRBJ1-5; D is ambiguous. The CDR3 runs 14 residues. V shed 7 bases and J shed 0 bases, with 10 bases lying between them. Germline V lookup: CDR1 MNHEY, CDR2 SVGAGI. The CDR3 DNA reads TGTGCCAGCAATTGGCAATCTAGCAATCAGCCCCAGCATTTT. Residues: CASNWQSSNQPQHF.

The V call is TRBV9, the J call TRBJ1-1; D uncertain. This CDR3 has 15 residues. The germline V gene encodes CDR1 SGDLS and CDR2 YYNGEE. V gave up 4 bases and J gave up 1 base, with 14 bases separating them. CDR3 in DNA: TGTGCCAGCAGCCCCCGAGGTGGAGGGAACACTGAAGCTTTCTTT. Translating it yields CASSPRGGGNTEAFF.

In this sample, this clone turned up a few times. The J gene is TRBJ1-5, the V gene TRBV4-1; perhaps TRBD1 as D (6 bases). CDR1 is MGHRA and CDR2 is YSYEKL in the germline V gene. The CDR3 sequence is 17 residues long. V shed 1 base and J shed 2 bases, with 15 bases lying between them. The CDR3, as DNA: TGCGCCAGCAGCCAAGGCCAGCAGGGGACGCGCAATCAGCCCCAGCATTTT. It is translated as CASSQGQQGTRNQPQHF.

The J gene is TRBJ1-2, the V gene TRBV7-2, with 7 bases aligning to TRBD1. Per germline, CDR1 SGHTA and CDR2 FQGNSA. J lost 0 bases, V lost 5 bases, and 9 bases had no gene match. The CDR3 is 16 residues long. CDR3 amino acids: CASSPQQGRANYGYTF. CDR3 nucleotides: TGTGCCAGCAGCCCTCAACAGGGGCGAGCTAACTATGGCTACACCTTC.

The chain joins TRBV28 to TRBJ2-7, with D hard to call. Germline CDR1 reads MDHEN; CDR2 reads SYDVKM. This CDR3 region has 14 residues. V lost 5 bases, J lost 2 bases, and 13 bases lay in between. CDR3 in amino acids: CASSLITNTYEQYF. The CDR3 nucleotides are TGTGCCAGCAGTCTGATTACTAACACCTACGAGCAGTACTTC.

This rearrangement joins TRBV2 to TRBJ2-2, with TRBD1 matching over 7 bases. Looked up from germline, CDR1 is SNHLY and CDR2 is FYNNEI. The CDR3 length is 13 residues. Trimming at V came to 7 bases and at J to 8 bases, leaving 7 bases not matched to a gene. The CDR3: CASNLGGVGELFF. The CDR3 region has the DNA TGTGCCAGCAATCTAGGGGGCGTGGGGGAGCTGTTTTTT.

The chain is built from TRBV5-1 and TRBJ2-2; tentative D call: TRBD1 (6 bases). V was cut by 4 bases and J by 0 bases, with 13 bases left in between. The germline CDR1 and CDR2 sequences are SGHRS and YFSETQ. CDR3 length equals 16 residues. CDR3: CASSLQGIANTGELFF. CDR3 bases: TGCGCCAGCAGCCTTCAGGGGATCGCGAACACCGGGGAGCTGTTTTTT. The variable domain in full, with the rest retrieved from reference TRBV5-1 and TRBJ2-2, is KAGVTQTPRYLIKTRGQQVTLSCSPISGHRSVSWYQQTPGQGLQFLFEYFSETQRNKGNFPGRFSGRQFSNSRSEMNVSTLELGDSALYLCASSLQGIANTGELFFGEGSRLTVL.

The chain uses TRBV3-1 (or the pseudogene TRBV3-2) and TRBJ1-1; possible D gene TRBD1, 5 bases. This CDR3 is built from 16 residues. Germline V CDR1 and CDR2: LGHDT, YNNKEL (reference sequence). The V gene lost 0 bases and the J gene lost 0 bases, with 11 bases spanning the gap. The CDR3 DNA sequence: TGTGCCAGCAGCCAAGATCAGGGCACCTTGAACACTGAAGCTTTCTTT. The encoded protein is CASSQDQGTLNTEAFF.

The CDR3 DNA is TGTGCCAGCAGCATGGACAGTTGGTACAATGAGCAGTTCTTC. Translated, it gives CASSMDSWYNEQFF. V usage is TRBV7-6 and J usage is TRBJ2-1, with a possible D match to TRBD1 (6 bases). Per germline, CDR1 SGHVS and CDR2 FNYEAQ. With 5 bases removed from V and 4 bases from J, the gap between germline ends came to 12 bases. The CDR3 runs to 14 residues. Drawing the rest from reference TRBV7-6 and TRBJ2-1, the complete variable domain is GAGVSQSPRYKVTKRGQDVALRCDPISGHVSLYWYRQALGQGPEFLTYFNYEAQQDKSGLPNDRFSAERPEGSISTLTIQRTEQRDSAMYRCASSMDSWYNEQFFGPGTRLTVL.

The chain uses TRBV7-9 and TRBJ1-5; possibly TRBD1 for D (5 bases). This CDR3 has 14 residues. Looked up from germline, CDR1 is SEHNR and CDR2 is FQNEAQ (reference sequence). Trimming pared 1 base from V and 4 bases from J, leaving 8 bases between. As DNA, the CDR3 is TGTGCCAGCAGCTTAGGACAGTATAATCAGCCCCAGCATTTT. Protein: CASSLGQYNQPQHF.

CDR3 DNA: TGTGCCAGCAGTGGGACCAGGGTAGGATTCTACAATGAGCAGTTCTTC. Translating it yields CASSGTRVGFYNEQFF. The chain has TRBV6-1 and TRBJ2-1, with D perhaps TRBD1 (5 bases). The CDR3 consists of 16 residues. V lost 4 bases, J lost 3 bases, and 16 bases lay in between. CDR1 is MNHNS and CDR2 is SASEGT in the germline V gene.

This clone was observed a handful of times. The V and J genes are TRBV5-1 and TRBJ2-7, with unresolved D. CDR1 is SGHRS, CDR2 YFSETQ, per germline. The length of the CDR3 is 14 residues. V gave up 0 bases and J gave up 2 bases, with 9 bases separating them. The CDR3 spells CASSLGAPPYEQYF. The DNA of the CDR3 is TGCGCCAGCAGCTTGGGCGCCCCCCCCTACGAGCAGTACTTC.

The chain carries TRBV2 and TRBJ1-5, with D possibly being TRBD1 (5 bases). Germline V gene lookup returns CDR1 SNHLY and CDR2 FYNNEI. The V end lost 5 bases, the J end lost 4 bases, and 15 bases lay between the germline ends. This CDR3 is built from 15 residues. The CDR3, as DNA: TGTGCCAGCAGTCATGACAGTCACCCAAATCAGCCCCAGCATTTT. Encoded protein: CASSHDSHPNQPQHF. The whole variable domain, filled in from reference TRBV2 and TRBJ1-5, reads EPEVTQTPSHQVTQMGQEVILRCVPISNHLYFYWYRQILGQKVEFLVSFYNNEISEKSEIFDDQFSVERPDGSNFTLKIRSTKLEDSAMYFCASSHDSHPNQPQHFGDGTRLSIL.